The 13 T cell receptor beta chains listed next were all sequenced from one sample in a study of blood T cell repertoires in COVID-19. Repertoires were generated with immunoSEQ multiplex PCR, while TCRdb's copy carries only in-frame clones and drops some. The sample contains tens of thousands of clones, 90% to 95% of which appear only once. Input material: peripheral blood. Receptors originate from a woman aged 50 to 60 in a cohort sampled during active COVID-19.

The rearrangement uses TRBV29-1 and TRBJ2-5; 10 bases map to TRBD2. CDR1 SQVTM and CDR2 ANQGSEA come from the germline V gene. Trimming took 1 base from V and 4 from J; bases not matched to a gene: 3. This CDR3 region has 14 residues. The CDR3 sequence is CSVEASGGLETQYF. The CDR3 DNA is TGCAGCGTTGAAGCTAGCGGGGGCCTAGAGACCCAGTACTTC.

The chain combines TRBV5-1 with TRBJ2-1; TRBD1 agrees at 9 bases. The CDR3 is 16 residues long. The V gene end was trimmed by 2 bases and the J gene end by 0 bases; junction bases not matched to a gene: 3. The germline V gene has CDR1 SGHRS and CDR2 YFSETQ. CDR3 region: CASSLQGASSYNEQFF. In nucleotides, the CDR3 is TGCGCCAGCAGCTTACAGGGGGCCAGCTCCTACAATGAGCAGTTCTTC. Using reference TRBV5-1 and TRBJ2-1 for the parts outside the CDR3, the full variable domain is KAGVTQTPRYLIKTRGQQVTLSCSPISGHRSVSWYQQTPGQGLQFLFEYFSETQRNKGNFPGRFSGRQFSNSRSEMNVSTLELGDSALYLCASSLQGASSYNEQFFGPGTRLTVL.

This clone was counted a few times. The CDR3: CSVERGVNYGYTF. CDR3 coding DNA: TGCAGCGTTGAGCGGGGGGTGAACTATGGCTACACCTTC. This chain connects TRBV29-1 to TRBJ1-2; D possibly corresponds to TRBD1 (5 bases). Trimming left V 3 bases short and J 2 bases short, with 10 bases between. The CDR3 length is 13 residues. Germline CDR1 SQVTM, CDR2 ANQGSEA.

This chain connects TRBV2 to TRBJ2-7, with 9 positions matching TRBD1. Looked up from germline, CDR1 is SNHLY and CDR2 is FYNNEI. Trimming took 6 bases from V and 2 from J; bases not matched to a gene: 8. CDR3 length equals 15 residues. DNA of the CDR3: TGTGCCAGCAGCTTGGCGGGACAGGGCCCCTACGAGCAGTACTTC. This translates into CASSLAGQGPYEQYF.

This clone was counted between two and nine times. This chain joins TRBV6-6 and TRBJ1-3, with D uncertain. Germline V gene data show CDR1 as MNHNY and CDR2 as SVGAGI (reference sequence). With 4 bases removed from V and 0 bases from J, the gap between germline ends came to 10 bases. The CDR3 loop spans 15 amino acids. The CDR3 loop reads CASSFAKSSGNTIYF. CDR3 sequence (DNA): TGTGCCAGCAGTTTCGCTAAGAGCTCTGGAAACACCATATATTTT.

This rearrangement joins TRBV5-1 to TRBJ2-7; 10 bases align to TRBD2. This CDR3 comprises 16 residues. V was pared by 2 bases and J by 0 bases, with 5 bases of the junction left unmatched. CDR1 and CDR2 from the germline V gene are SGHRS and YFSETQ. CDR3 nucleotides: TGCGCCAGCAGCTTAGCTAGCGGGGGAATCTCCTACGAGCAGTACTTC. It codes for CASSLASGGISYEQYF.

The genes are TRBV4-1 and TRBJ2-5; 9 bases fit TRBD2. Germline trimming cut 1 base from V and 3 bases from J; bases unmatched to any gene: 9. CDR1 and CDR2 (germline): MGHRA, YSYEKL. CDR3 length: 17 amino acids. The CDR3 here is CASSQAGLAGEEETQYF. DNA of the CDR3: TGCGCCAGCAGCCAAGCGGGGTTAGCGGGAGAGGAAGAGACCCAGTACTTC.

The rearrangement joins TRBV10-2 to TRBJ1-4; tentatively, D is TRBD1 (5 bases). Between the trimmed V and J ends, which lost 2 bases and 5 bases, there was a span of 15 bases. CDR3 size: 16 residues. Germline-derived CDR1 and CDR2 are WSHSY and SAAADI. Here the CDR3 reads CASSENRGGLNEKLFF. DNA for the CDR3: TGCGCCAGCAGTGAGAATCGGGGGGGTCTCAATGAAAAACTGTTTTTT.

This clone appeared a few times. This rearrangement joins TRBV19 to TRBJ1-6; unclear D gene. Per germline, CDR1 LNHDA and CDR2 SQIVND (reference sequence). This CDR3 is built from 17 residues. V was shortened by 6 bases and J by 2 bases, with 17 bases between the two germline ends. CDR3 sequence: CASSRNQAGTYNSPLHF. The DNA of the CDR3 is TGTGCCAGTAGCAGGAATCAGGCGGGGACCTATAATTCACCCCTCCACTTT.

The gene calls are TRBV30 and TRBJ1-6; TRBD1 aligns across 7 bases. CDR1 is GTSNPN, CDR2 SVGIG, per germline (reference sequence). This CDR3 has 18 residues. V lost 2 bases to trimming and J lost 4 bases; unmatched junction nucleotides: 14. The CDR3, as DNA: TGTGCCTGGAGTCCTCCGGGACAGCGATCTTTATATAATTCACCCCTCCACTTT. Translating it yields CAWSPPGQRSLYNSPLHF.

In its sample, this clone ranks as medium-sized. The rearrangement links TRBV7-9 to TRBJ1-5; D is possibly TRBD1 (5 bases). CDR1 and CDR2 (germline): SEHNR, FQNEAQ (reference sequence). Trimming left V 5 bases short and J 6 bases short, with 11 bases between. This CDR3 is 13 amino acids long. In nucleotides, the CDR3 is TGTGCCAGCAGCCGACAGATAGGTCAGCCCCAGCATTTT. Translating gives CASSRQIGQPQHF. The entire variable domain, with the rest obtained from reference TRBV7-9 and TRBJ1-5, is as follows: DTGVSQNPRHKITKRGQNVTFRCDPISEHNRLYWYRQTLGQGPEFLTYFQNEAQLEKSRLLSDRFSAERPKGSFSTLEIQRTEQGDSAMYLCASSRQIGQPQHFGDGTRLSIL.

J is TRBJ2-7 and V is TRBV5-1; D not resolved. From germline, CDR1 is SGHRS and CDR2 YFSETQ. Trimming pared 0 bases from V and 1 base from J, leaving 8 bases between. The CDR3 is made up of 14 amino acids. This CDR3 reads CASSLGAGSYEQYF. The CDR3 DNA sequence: TGCGCCAGCAGCTTGGGAGCCGGGTCCTACGAGCAGTACTTC.

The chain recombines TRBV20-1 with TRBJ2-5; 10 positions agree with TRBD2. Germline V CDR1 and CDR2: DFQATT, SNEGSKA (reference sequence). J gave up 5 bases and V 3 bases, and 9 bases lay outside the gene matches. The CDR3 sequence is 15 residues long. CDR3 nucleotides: TGCAGTGCTAGTCCGTCTAGCGGGAGCTGGGAGACCCAGTACTTC. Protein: CSASPSSGSWETQYF.